This TCR beta chain was retrieved from a study of technical replicates of blood from four donors. V lost 2 bases, J lost 2 bases, and 4 bases lay in between. CDR1 and CDR2 (germline): MDHEN, SYDVKM. The CDR3 is 12 residues long. Clones were read by immunoSEQ multiplex PCR, and TCRdb kept only the in-frame ones, dropping some. The sample carries tens of thousands of clones, roughly 97% recorded once. The chain carries TRBV28 and TRBJ2-7; D remains unclear. What was sequenced was T cells isolated from PBMCs. This TCR derives from a human donor in good health. CDR3: CASSLVAYEQYF. CDR3 sequence (DNA): TGTGCCAGCAGTTTAGTCGCCTACGAGCAGTACTTC.